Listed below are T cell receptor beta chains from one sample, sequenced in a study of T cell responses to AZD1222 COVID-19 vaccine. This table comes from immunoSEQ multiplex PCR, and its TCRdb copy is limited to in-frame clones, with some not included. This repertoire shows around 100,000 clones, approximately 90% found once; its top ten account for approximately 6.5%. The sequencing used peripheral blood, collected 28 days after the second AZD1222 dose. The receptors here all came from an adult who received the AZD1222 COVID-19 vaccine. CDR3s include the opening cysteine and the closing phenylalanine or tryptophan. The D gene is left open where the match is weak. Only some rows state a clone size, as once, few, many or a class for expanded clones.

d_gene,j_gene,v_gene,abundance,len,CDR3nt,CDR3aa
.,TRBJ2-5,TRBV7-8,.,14,TGTGCCAGCAGCCGAGGACAGAGCCAAGAGACCCAGTACTTC,CASSRGQSQETQYF
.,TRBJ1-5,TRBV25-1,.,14,TGTGCCAGCAGTGCCTCATGGGAGGGTCAGCCCCAGCATTTT,CASSASWEGQPQHF
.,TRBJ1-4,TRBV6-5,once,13,TGTGCCAGCAGTTCCCACAAGAAGCAAAAACTGTTTTTT,CASSSHKKQKLFF
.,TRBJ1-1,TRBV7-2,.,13,TGTGCCAGCAGCTTACATAAGTACACTGAAGCTTTCTTT,CASSLHKYTEAFF
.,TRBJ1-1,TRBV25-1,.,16,TGTGCCAGCAGTGCTATCCTGGACAGCTTGAACACTGAAGCTTTCTTT,CASSAILDSLNTEAFF
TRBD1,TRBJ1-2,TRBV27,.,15,TGTGCCAGCAGTCCGGGGACAGGGCCAATCGATGGCTACACCTTC,CASSPGTGPIDGYTF
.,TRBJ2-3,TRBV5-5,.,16,TGTGCCAGCAGCTACGAAACAGGGTTGGGCACAGATACGCAGTATTTT,CASSYETGLGTDTQYF
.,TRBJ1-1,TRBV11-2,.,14,TGTGCCAGCAGCTTAGGCGTTAAGAACACTGAAGCTTTCTTT,CASSLGVKNTEAFF
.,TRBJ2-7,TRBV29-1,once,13,TGCAGCGTTGCAGACGGAGTCTCCTACGAGCAGTACTTC,CSVADGVSYEQYF
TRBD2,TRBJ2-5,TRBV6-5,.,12,TGTGCCAGCAGTCGGGGGGTAGCGACCCAGTACTTC,CASSRGVATQYF
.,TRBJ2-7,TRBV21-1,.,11,TGTGCCAGCAGCATTTTGTACGAGCAGTACTTC,CASSILYEQYF
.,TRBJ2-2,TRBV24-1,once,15,TGTGCCACCAGTGATTTAACGGGGAACACCGGGGAGCTGTTTTTT,CATSDLTGNTGELFF
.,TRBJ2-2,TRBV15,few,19,TGTGCCACCAGCCCAGTGCGGGGGCGAGGTGGCTCGAACACCGGGGAGCTGTTTTTT,CATSPVRGRGGSNTGELFF
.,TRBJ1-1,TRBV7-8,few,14,TGTGCCAGCAGCCCTATTGAAGCTTCCACTGAAGCTTTCTTT,CASSPIEASTEAFF
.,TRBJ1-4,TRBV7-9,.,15,TGTGCCAGCAGCACCGGGGGACGGACTAATGAAAAACTGTTTTTT,CASSTGGRTNEKLFF
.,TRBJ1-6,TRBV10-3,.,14,TGTGCCAACGCCCAGAGCCCCTATAATTCACCCCTCCACTTT,CANAQSPYNSPLHF
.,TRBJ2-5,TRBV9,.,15,TGTGCCAGCAGCGTGACAACGGGGGTCCAAGAGACCCAGTACTTC,CASSVTTGVQETQYF
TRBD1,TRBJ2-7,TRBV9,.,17,TGTGCCAGCAGCGTAGACCCATACTTGACAGGGTACAGCGAGCAGTACTTC,CASSVDPYLTGYSEQYF
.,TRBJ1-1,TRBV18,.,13,TGTGCCAGCTCACTAGCAGGAGACACTGAAGCTTTCTTT,CASSLAGDTEAFF
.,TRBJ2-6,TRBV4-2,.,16,TGTGCCAGCAGCCAAGAACGTCAACCCGGGGCCAACGTCCTGACTTTC,CASSQERQPGANVLTF
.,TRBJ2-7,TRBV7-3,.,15,TGTGCCAGCAGCTTACAGCCAAGGGGCGGGTACGAGCAGTACTTC,CASSLQPRGGYEQYF
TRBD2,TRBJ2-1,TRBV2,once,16,TGTGCCAGCAGTGATCGGCGAGCGGGGGTTTACAATGAGCAGTTCTTC,CASSDRRAGVYNEQFF
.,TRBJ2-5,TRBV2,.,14,TGTGCCAGTACAACGGACTATTACCAAGAGACCCAGTACTTC,CASTTDYYQETQYF
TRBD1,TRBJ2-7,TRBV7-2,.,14,TGTGCCAGCAGCTGGGACAGGGTAGGATACGAGCAGTACTTC,CASSWDRVGYEQYF
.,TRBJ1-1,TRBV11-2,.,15,TGTGCCAGCAGCTTAGATACCGAAAGGGGCACTGAAGCTTTCTTT,CASSLDTERGTEAFF
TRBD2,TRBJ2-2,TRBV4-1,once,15,TGCGCCAGCAGCCAGGCTAGCGGGAACACCGGGGAGCTGTTTTTT,CASSQASGNTGELFF
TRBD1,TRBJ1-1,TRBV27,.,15,TGTGCCAGCAGTCGTCGACAGGGGGCCAACACTGAAGCTTTCTTT,CASSRRQGANTEAFF
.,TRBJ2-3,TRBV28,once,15,TGTGCCAGCAGCCGGGGACTTTCTAGCACAGATACGCAGTATTTT,CASSRGLSSTDTQYF
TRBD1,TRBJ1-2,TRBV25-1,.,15,TGTGCCAGCAGTGATCCCGGGACAGGGTCCTATGGCTACACCTTC,CASSDPGTGSYGYTF
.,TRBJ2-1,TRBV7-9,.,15,TGTGCCAGCAGCTTACGGGGGTGGCCCTACAATGAGCAGTTCTTC,CASSLRGWPYNEQFF
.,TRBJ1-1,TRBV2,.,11,TGTGCCAGCAGTCATAACACTGAAGCTTTCTTT,CASSHNTEAFF
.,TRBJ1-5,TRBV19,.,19,TGTGCCAGTAGTATAGATTCTTCAGGTTACAGAACGACGGGTTATCCCCAGCATTTT,CASSIDSSGYRTTGYPQHF
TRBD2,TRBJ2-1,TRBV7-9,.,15,TGTGCCAGCAGCTCGACTAGCGGGGGGCGAAATGAGCAGTTCTTC,CASSSTSGGRNEQFF
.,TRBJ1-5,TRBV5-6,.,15,TGTGCCAGCAGTTCCACGGGGGCGGGCAATCAGCCCCAGCATTTT,CASSSTGAGNQPQHF
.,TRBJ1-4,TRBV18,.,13,TGTGCCAGCTCTCGTGGGGGTAACGAAAAACTGTTTTTT,CASSRGGNEKLFF
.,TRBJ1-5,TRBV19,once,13,TGTGCCAGTAGTATCTTGGGGGATCAGCCCCAGCATTTT,CASSILGDQPQHF
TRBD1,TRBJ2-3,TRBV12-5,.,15,TGTGCTAGTGGTTTCGGGGGACAGGGACCAGATACGCAGTATTTT,CASGFGGQGPDTQYF
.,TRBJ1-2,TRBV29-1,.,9,TGCAGCGTTGGTGGAGGCTACACCTTC,CSVGGGYTF
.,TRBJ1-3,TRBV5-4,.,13,TGTGCCAGCAGCCAAGGAGGCGGAAACACCATATATTTT,CASSQGGGNTIYF
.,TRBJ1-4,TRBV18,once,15,TGTGCCAGCTCACCACCGAGAGGATCTAATGAAAAACTGTTTTTT,CASSPPRGSNEKLFF
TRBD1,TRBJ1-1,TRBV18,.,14,TGTGCCAGCTCACCACCGGGGACAGCTAAAGAAGCTTTCTTT,CASSPPGTAKEAFF
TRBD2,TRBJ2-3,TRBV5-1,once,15,TGCGCCAGCAGCAATAGCGGGGGAGAAACAGATACGCAGTATTTT,CASSNSGGETDTQYF
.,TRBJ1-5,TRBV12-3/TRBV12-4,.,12,TGTGCCAGCAGTTTGGGGAGTCAGCCCCAGCATTTT,CASSLGSQPQHF
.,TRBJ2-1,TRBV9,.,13,TGTGCCAGCAGCGGCGACACCAACAATGAGCAGTTCTTC,CASSGDTNNEQFF
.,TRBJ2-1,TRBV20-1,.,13,TGCAGTGCTAGTGGTCAGATCTACAATGAGCAGTTCTTC,CSASGQIYNEQFF
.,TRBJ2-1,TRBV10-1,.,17,TGCGCCAGCAGTGAGTCAAAAGGGGCCGCCGTATACAATGAGCAGTTCTTC,CASSESKGAAVYNEQFF
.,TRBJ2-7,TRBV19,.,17,TGTGCCAGTAGGCGTCGCATCCCGGCGATGGCCCCTTACGAGCAGTACTTC,CASRRRIPAMAPYEQYF
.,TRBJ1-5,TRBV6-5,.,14,TGTGCCAGCAGTAGGGTCGGGGGCGATCAGCCCCAGCATTTT,CASSRVGGDQPQHF
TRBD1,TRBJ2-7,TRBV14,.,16,TGTGCCAGCAGCCAAACCGGGACAGGGGGCGGCTACGAGCAGTACTTC,CASSQTGTGGGYEQYF
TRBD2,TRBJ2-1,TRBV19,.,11,TGTGCCAGTAGTATGGGACTAGAGCAGTTCTTC,CASSMGLEQFF
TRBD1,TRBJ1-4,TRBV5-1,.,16,TGCGCCAGCAGCTTGAGGCAGGGGGCAACTAATGAAAAACTGTTTTTT,CASSLRQGATNEKLFF
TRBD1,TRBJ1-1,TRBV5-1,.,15,TGCGCCAGCAGCCAGGAGGGGGCCATGAACACTGAAGCTTTCTTT,CASSQEGAMNTEAFF
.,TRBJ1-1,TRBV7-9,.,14,TGTGCCAGCACCTTTTTACTCGGTGGGACTGAAGCTTTCTTT,CASTFLLGGTEAFF
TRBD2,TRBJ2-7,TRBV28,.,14,TGTGCCAGTGGTCTAGCGGGGGGAGCCTACGAGCAGTACTTC,CASGLAGGAYEQYF
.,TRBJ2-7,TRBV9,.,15,TGTGCCAGCAGCGTGGGACAAGGGACCGCATACGAGCAGTACTTC,CASSVGQGTAYEQYF
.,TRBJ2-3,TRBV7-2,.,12,TGTGCCAGCAGCTTAGTGTCAGATACGCAGTATTTT,CASSLVSDTQYF
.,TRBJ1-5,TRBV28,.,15,TGTGCCAGCAGTTTAGAACAAAATAGCAATCAGCCCCAGCATTTT,CASSLEQNSNQPQHF